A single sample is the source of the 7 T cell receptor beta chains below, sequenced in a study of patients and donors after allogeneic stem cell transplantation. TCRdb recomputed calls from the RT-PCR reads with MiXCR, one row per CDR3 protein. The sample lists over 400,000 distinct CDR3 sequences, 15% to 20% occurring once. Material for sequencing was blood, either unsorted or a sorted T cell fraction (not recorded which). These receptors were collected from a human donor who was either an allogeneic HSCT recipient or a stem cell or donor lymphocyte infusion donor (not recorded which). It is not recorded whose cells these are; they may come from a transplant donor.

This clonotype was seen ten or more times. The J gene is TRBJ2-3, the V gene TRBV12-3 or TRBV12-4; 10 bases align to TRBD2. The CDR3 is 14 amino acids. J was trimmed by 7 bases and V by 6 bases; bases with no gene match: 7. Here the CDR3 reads CASRRSGGPHTQYF. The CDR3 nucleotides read TGTGCCAGCAGACGTAGCGGGGGGCCTCATACGCAGTATTTT.

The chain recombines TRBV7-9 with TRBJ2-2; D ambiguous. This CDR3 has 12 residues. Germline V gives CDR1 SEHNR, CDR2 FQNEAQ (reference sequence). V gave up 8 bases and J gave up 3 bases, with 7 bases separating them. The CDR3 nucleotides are TGTGCCAGCGGAAGCGACACCGGGGAGCTGTTTTTT. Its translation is CASGSDTGELFF.

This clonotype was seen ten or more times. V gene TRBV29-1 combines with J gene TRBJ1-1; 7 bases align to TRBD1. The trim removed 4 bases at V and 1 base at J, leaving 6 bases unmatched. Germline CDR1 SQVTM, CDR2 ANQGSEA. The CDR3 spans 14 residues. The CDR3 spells CSVAEGAWNTEAFF. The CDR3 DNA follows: TGCAGCGTTGCCGAGGGGGCTTGGAACACTGAAGCTTTCTTT.

CDR3 protein: CASSVGGRRMTDTQYF. In DNA, the CDR3 is TGTGCCAGCAGCGTAGGCGGGAGGAGAATGACAGATACGCAGTATTTT. The chain uses TRBV9 and TRBJ2-3; TRBD2 aligns across 8 bases. CDR3 length equals 16 residues. Germline V gene sequence: CDR1 SGDLS, CDR2 YYNGEE. With 0 bases clipped from V and 3 bases from J, the junction kept 6 bases outside the gene matches.

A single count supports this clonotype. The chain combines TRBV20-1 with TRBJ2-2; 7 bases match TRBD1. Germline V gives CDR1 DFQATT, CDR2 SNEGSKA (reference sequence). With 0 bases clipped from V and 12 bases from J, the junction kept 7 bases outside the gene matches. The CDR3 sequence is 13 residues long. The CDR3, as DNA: TGCAGTGCTAGAGAAGGGGGCCAGGGGCAGCTGTTTTTT. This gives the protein CSAREGGQGQLFF.

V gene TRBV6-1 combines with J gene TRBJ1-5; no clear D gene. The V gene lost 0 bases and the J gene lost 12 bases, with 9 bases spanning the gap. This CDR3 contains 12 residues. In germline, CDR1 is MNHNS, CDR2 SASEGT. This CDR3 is CASSEAVRDQHF. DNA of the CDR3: TGTGCCAGCAGTGAAGCAGTGCGGGACCAGCATTTT.

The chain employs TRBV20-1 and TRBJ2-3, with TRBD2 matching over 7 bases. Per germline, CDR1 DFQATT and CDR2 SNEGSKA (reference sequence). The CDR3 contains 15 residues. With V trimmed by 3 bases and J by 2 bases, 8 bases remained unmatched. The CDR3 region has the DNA TGCAGTGCTAGCCCGGGACTACTCCCCACAGATACGCAGTATTTT. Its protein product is CSASPGLLPTDTQYF.